This T cell receptor (beta chain) came from a study of T cell changes during pregnancy in multiple sclerosis. The V and J ends lost 0 bases and 7 bases, in that order; junction bases with no gene match: 9. The CDR3 sequence is 17 residues long. Germline values: CDR1 SGHKS, CDR2 YYEKEE (reference sequence). Profiling relied on immunoSEQ multiplex PCR, and the TCRdb table lists in-frame clones only, not all of them. The repertoire holds approximately 52,000 clones, with about 90% as singletons. The source is a female donor with multiple sclerosis, enrolled in a pregnancy study. The chain couples TRBV5-5 to TRBJ2-1, with 11 positions matching TRBD2. The sample consisted of CD4+ T cells from peripheral blood mononuclear cells, taken in the second trimester of pregnancy. DNA for the CDR3: TGTGCCAGCAGCTTGGGCCCCACTAGCGGGAGTGTTAATGAGCAGTTCTTC. Translated, it gives CASSLGPTSGSVNEQFF.